Each of the 21 T cell receptor beta chains below was sequenced from the same sample in a study of T cells in Graves' hyperthyroidism and ophthalmopathy. RNA transcripts provided the source from which TCR beta CDR3 regions were amplified. First-round RT-PCR with HTBI primers amplified the TCR CDR3 region. MiXCR was run by TCRdb on the multiplex PCR reads, yielding one entry per CDR3 protein. The sample has 500,000 to 600,000 distinct CDR3 sequences, 46% seen once. Input material: peripheral blood or thyroid tissue (not recorded which). These receptors were taken from an adult woman with Graves' disease, either hyperthyroidism or ophthalmopathy (not recorded which).

A remark on this clonotype: Relative to the germline gene, one junction end is altered; a read error may explain this. The V call is TRBV29-1, the J call TRBJ2-5; D assignment may be TRBD1 or TRBD2 (6 bases each). Per germline, CDR1 SQVTM and CDR2 ANQGSEA. This CDR3 spans 14 amino acids. CDR3: CSVEDGGTRETQYF. The DNA for the CDR3 is TGCAGCGTCGAAGATGGGGGGACAAGAGAGACCCAGTACTTC.

Many counts were recorded for this clonotype. The chain uses TRBV7-2 and TRBJ2-2; D is ambiguous. This CDR3 has 14 amino acids. V was clipped by 7 bases and J by 7 bases, with 16 bases between them. Germline lookup yields CDR1 SGHTA and CDR2 FQGNSA. This CDR3 is CASIPGPLDGELFF. The CDR3 DNA is TGTGCCAGCATCCCAGGACCTCTCGACGGGGAGCTGTTTTTT.

V and J are TRBV7-9 and TRBJ2-7; 7 bases are shared with TRBD2. The trim removed 7 bases at V and 6 bases at J, leaving 9 bases unmatched. CDR1 is SEHNR, CDR2 FQNEAQ, per germline (reference sequence). CDR3 length: 13 amino acids. This CDR3 reads CASTDAASGEQYF. DNA of the CDR3: TGTGCCAGCACCGACGCGGCTAGCGGCGAGCAGTACTTC.

This clonotype was observed at least ten times. This chain uses TRBV7-9 with TRBJ2-7; D is perhaps TRBD1 (5 bases). The germline V gene has CDR1 SEHNR and CDR2 FQNEAQ (reference sequence). V was shortened by 7 bases and J by 0 bases, with 7 bases between the two germline ends. The CDR3 is made up of 12 amino acids. The CDR3 nucleotides read TGTGCCAGCACCAGGGACTCCTACGAGCAGTACTTC. It is translated as CASTRDSYEQYF.

This clonotype was seen ten or more times. The V gene is TRBV10-3, the J gene TRBJ1-2; maybe TRBD1 (5 bases). V lost 4 bases and J 1 base, leaving 13 bases between the germline ends. Germline CDR1 ENHRY, CDR2 SYGVKD. The CDR3 extends over 15 amino acids. The CDR3 sequence is CAISAPGQGNYGYTF. The CDR3 DNA reads as TGTGCCATCAGTGCCCCGGGCCAGGGTAACTATGGCTACACCTTC.

The chain combines TRBV5-1 with TRBJ1-3, with D unclear. V shed 1 base and J shed 6 bases, with 8 bases lying between them. The CDR3 totals 13 residues. Germline V gene data show CDR1 as SGHRS and CDR2 as YFSETQ. The CDR3 loop is CASSLWSANTIYF. The CDR3 region has the DNA TGCGCCAGCAGCTTGTGGTCGGCAAACACCATATATTTT.

The chain is built from TRBV10-3 and TRBJ2-7, with D possibly TRBD1 on 6 matching bases. Trimming left V 6 bases short and J 2 bases short, with 14 bases between. CDR3 length: 14 amino acids. In germline, CDR1 is ENHRY, CDR2 SYGVKD. The CDR3 bases are TGTGCCATCAGCAACAGACAGGTCCCCTACGAGCAGTACTTC. This gives the protein CAISNRQVPYEQYF.

In this sample, this clonotype turned up many times. The chain couples TRBV7-9 to TRBJ1-1, with D uncertain. The CDR3 is 14 amino acids. With 5 bases removed from V and 0 bases from J, the gap between germline ends came to 10 bases. Germline V gene sequence: CDR1 SEHNR, CDR2 FQNEAQ (reference sequence). The CDR3 loop is CASSPDGMNTEAFF. DNA for the CDR3: TGTGCCAGCAGCCCAGACGGGATGAACACTGAAGCTTTCTTT.

There are many counts of this clonotype. The gene calls are TRBV15 and TRBJ2-7; D unclear. The CDR3 spans 14 residues. From germline, CDR1 is LNHNV and CDR2 YYDKDF (reference sequence). V gave up 7 bases and J gave up 6 bases, with 19 bases separating them. The CDR3, as DNA: TGTGCCACCACAATCGGCATCCTACGCGGCGAGCAGTACTTC. Residues: CATTIGILRGEQYF. Filled out from reference TRBV15 and TRBJ2-7, the complete variable domain reads DAMVIQNPRYQVTQFGKPVTLSCSQTLNHNVMYWYQQKSSQAPKLLFHYYDKDFNNEADTPDNFQSRRPNTSFCFLDIRSPGLGDTAMYLCATTIGILRGEQYFGPGTRLTVT.

As to this clonotype: This may be a read error, as it is one base from a much larger clone. The rearrangement uses TRBV12-3 or TRBV12-4 and TRBJ2-7; 9 bases fit TRBD2. V shed 6 bases and J 1 base; nucleotides not matched to a gene: 10. The CDR3 spans 16 residues. The CDR3 region has the DNA TGTGCCAGCAGCCCGAGCGCGGGGGGGGGATCCTACGAGCAGTACTTC. Residues: CASSPSAGGGSYEQYF.

This clonotype showed up many times. The V and J genes are TRBV5-8 and TRBJ2-5, with D maybe TRBD2 (5 bases). CDR1 is SGHTS, CDR2 YDEGEE, per germline. The V and J ends lost 0 bases and 0 bases respectively, with 9 bases between them. CDR3 length equals 15 residues. This chain's CDR3 is CASSLGRSYQETQYF. In DNA form, the CDR3 reads TGTGCCAGCAGCTTGGGGAGGTCGTACCAAGAGACCCAGTACTTC.

The table lists this clonotype with many counts. V is TRBV7-3 and J is TRBJ1-1; D unresolved. Germline values: CDR1 SGHTA, CDR2 FQGTGA. There are 15 residues in the CDR3. Trimming removed 2 bases from V and 0 bases from J, with 10 bases in between. In DNA form, the CDR3 reads TGTGCCAGCAGCTTATCCCACAGAATGAACACTGAAGCTTTCTTT. Encoded protein: CASSLSHRMNTEAFF. Together with reference TRBV7-3 and TRBJ1-1, the CDR3 gives the full variable domain: GAGVSQTPSNKVTEKGKYVELRCDPISGHTALYWYRQSLGQGPEFLIYFQGTGAADDSGLPNDRFFAVRPEGSVSTLKIQRTERGDSAVYLCASSLSHRMNTEAFFGQGTRLTVV.

V and J are TRBV20-1 and TRBJ1-1; no definite D call. V lost 6 bases, J lost 6 bases, and 8 bases lay in between. The CDR3 sequence is 10 residues long. The germline V gene encodes CDR1 DFQATT and CDR2 SNEGSKA (reference sequence). CDR3 sequence (DNA): TGCAGTGCACCAACCCCTGAAGCTTTCTTT. Translating it yields CSAPTPEAFF.

The chain carries TRBV15 and TRBJ2-7; D gene ambiguous. Germline CDR1 is LNHNV and CDR2 is YYDKDF (reference sequence). This CDR3 is 14 amino acids long. V lost 3 bases and J lost 7, with 16 bases in between. The CDR3 spells CATSSSDGTREQYF. The DNA for the CDR3 is TGTGCCACCAGCAGCTCGGATGGAACGAGGGAGCAGTACTTC.

The V gene is TRBV25-1, the J gene TRBJ2-2; weak D call: TRBD1 (5 bases). Germline assignment: CDR1 MGHDK and CDR2 SYGVNS. V shed 8 bases and J shed 6 bases, with 22 bases lying between them. This CDR3 region has 16 residues. This CDR3 reads CASQSTDPRDAGELFF. CDR3 DNA: TGTGCCAGCCAAAGTACGGACCCCAGGGATGCCGGGGAGCTGTTTTTT.

The chain carries TRBV30 and TRBJ1-6; no firm D call. Trimming removed 3 bases from V and 8 bases from J, with 11 bases in between. CDR1 and CDR2 from the germline V gene are GTSNPN and SVGIG (reference sequence). The CDR3 is made up of 13 amino acids. CDR3 amino acids: CAWSAGADSPLHF. For the CDR3, the DNA is TGTGCCTGGAGCGCCGGAGCGGATTCACCCCTCCACTTT.

This clonotype has more than one count but fewer than ten. The chain links TRBV19 to TRBJ1-4; no firm D call. The CDR3 length is 17 residues. V dropped 4 bases and J dropped 3 bases, with 18 bases sitting between them. Germline CDR1 and CDR2: LNHDA and SQIVND (reference sequence). This CDR3 is CASSKTDPVMANEKLFF. In DNA, the CDR3 is TGTGCCAGTAGTAAAACAGATCCAGTAATGGCTAATGAAAAACTGTTTTTT. The whole variable domain, filled in from reference TRBV19 and TRBJ1-4, reads DGGITQSPKYLFRKEGQNVTLSCEQNLNHDAMYWYRQDPGQGLRLIYYSQIVNDFQKGDIAEGYSVSREKKESFPLTVTSAQKNPTAFYLCASSKTDPVMANEKLFFGSGTQLSVL.

The rearrangement joins TRBV15 to TRBJ2-7; 8 bases agree with TRBD1. Germline V gives CDR1 LNHNV, CDR2 YYDKDF (reference sequence). The CDR3 is made up of 16 amino acids. V trimming: 3 bases; J trimming: 5 bases; junction bases outside the gene matches: 12. The CDR3, as DNA: TGTGCCACCAGCAGCTTGTTCGACAGGGGCTTTGACGAGCAGTACTTC. Translation gives CATSSLFDRGFDEQYF. Variable domain in full (rest from reference TRBV15 and TRBJ2-7): DAMVIQNPRYQVTQFGKPVTLSCSQTLNHNVMYWYQQKSSQAPKLLFHYYDKDFNNEADTPDNFQSRRPNTSFCFLDIRSPGLGDTAMYLCATSSLFDRGFDEQYFGPGTRLTVT.

The chain has TRBV7-9 and TRBJ1-6, with D possibly being TRBD1 (5 bases). This CDR3 spans 14 amino acids. Per the germline V gene, CDR1 is SEHNR and CDR2 is FQNEAQ (reference sequence). Trimming took 6 bases from V and 8 from J, leaving 14 bases between them. The CDR3 DNA is TGTGCCAGCAGTTTATCAGGGTTGGATTCACCCCTCCACTTT. Residues: CASSLSGLDSPLHF.

The chain couples TRBV7-2 to TRBJ2-7; 11 bases match TRBD2. Germline CDR1 and CDR2: SGHTA and FQGNSA. CDR3 length equals 18 residues. Losses at the gene ends were 4 bases for V and 4 bases for J; bases not matched to a gene: 15. The CDR3 DNA follows: TGTGCCAGCAGCTCTACCACGGGACTAGCGGAAGTCCAGTACGAGCAGTACTTC. It translates to CASSSTTGLAEVQYEQYF. The complete variable domain, with remaining parts taken from reference TRBV7-2 and TRBJ2-7, reads GAGVSQSPSNKVTEKGKDVELRCDPISGHTALYWYRQSLGQGLEFLIYFQGNSAPDKSGLPSDRFSAERTGGSVSTLTIQRTQQEDSAVYLCASSSTTGLAEVQYEQYFGPGTRLTVT.

The CDR3 nucleotides are TGTGCCACCAGCAGAGATGGGACATGCGGAGACACCATATATTTT. This encodes CATSRDGTCGDTIYF. This rearrangement joins TRBV15 to TRBJ1-3, with a possible D match to TRBD1 (6 bases). Trimming removed 0 bases at V and 8 bases at J, with 14 bases between. The length of the CDR3 is 15 residues. Germline V gene data show CDR1 as LNHNV and CDR2 as YYDKDF (reference sequence).